These 9 T cell receptor beta chains share one sample of origin, sequenced in a study of read filtering for tumor transcriptome and immune sequencing. Molecular barcoded adaptors covering alpha/delta and beta/gamma chains were used on roughly 400 ng RNA. TCRdb independently ran MiXCR on the reads; one entry per CDR3 protein. The sample lists about 90,000 distinct CDR3 sequences; roughly an eighth were seen once. Sequencing was done on a sample of a population of CD138-negative cells sorted from bone marrow. The receptors derive from a donor aged 40 or older with multiple myeloma.

This clonotype occurred many times. The rearrangement joins TRBV6-5 to TRBJ2-7; 7 nucleotides agree with TRBD1. Germline V gene sequence: CDR1 MNHEY, CDR2 SVGAGI. The V and J ends lost 2 bases and 2 bases, in that order; junction bases with no gene match: 6. The CDR3 has 15 amino acids. CDR3 region: CASSYQLTGTYEQYF. For the CDR3, the DNA is TGTGCCAGCAGTTACCAATTGACAGGGACCTACGAGCAGTACTTC.

Many counts were recorded for this clonotype. This chain connects TRBV29-1 to TRBJ1-2; D perhaps matches TRBD1 (6 bases). Germline CDR1 SQVTM, CDR2 ANQGSEA. This CDR3 has 12 amino acids. V dropped 4 bases and J dropped 2 bases, with 8 bases sitting between them. In DNA, the CDR3 is TGCAGCGTTGGAGACAGGAACTATGGCTACACCTTC. This sequence encodes CSVGDRNYGYTF.

This clonotype has ten or more counts. The V and J genes are TRBV20-1 and TRBJ2-1; 10 nucleotides align to TRBD2. Germline trimming cut 7 bases from V and 3 bases from J; bases unmatched to any gene: 12. Germline V gene sequence: CDR1 DFQATT, CDR2 SNEGSKA (reference sequence). The CDR3 has 16 amino acids. In DNA form, the CDR3 reads TGCAGTGGATTAAGTCTAGCGGGAGAGGACTACAATGAGCAGTTCTTC. Translation gives CSGLSLAGEDYNEQFF.

The chain links TRBV20-1 to TRBJ2-1; 7 nucleotides match TRBD2. The V segment lost 4 bases and the J segment 7 bases; nucleotides outside the gene matches: 10. Per the germline V gene, CDR1 is DFQATT and CDR2 is SNEGSKA (reference sequence). This CDR3 has 14 residues. The CDR3 reads CSATLGGSGNEQFF. The CDR3 DNA is TGCAGTGCTACCCTCGGCGGGAGCGGGAATGAGCAGTTCTTC.

This clonotype was seen ten or more times. J is TRBJ1-1 and V is TRBV12-3 or TRBV12-4; 9 bases are shared with TRBD1. The CDR3 runs to 17 residues. After removal of 2 bases from V and 0 bases from J, the junction contained 7 bases not matched to a gene. CDR3 sequence: CASSLIMTGGMNTEAFF. Written as DNA, the CDR3 is TGTGCCAGCAGTTTAATTATGACAGGGGGGATGAACACTGAAGCTTTCTTT.

This clonotype was picked up many times. The chain links TRBV5-1 to TRBJ1-1; a possible D gene is TRBD1 (5 bases). Germline V gene sequence: CDR1 SGHRS, CDR2 YFSETQ. With 4 bases removed from V and 1 base from J, the gap between germline ends came to 14 bases. The CDR3 length is 15 residues. CDR3 sequence: CASSPQGWSNTEAFF. The CDR3 DNA follows: TGCGCCAGCAGCCCCCAGGGTTGGTCGAACACTGAAGCTTTCTTT. Variable domain in full (rest from reference TRBV5-1 and TRBJ1-1): KAGVTQTPRYLIKTRGQQVTLSCSPISGHRSVSWYQQTPGQGLQFLFEYFSETQRNKGNFPGRFSGRQFSNSRSEMNVSTLELGDSALYLCASSPQGWSNTEAFFGQGTRLTVV.

This clonotype showed up many times. This rearrangement joins TRBV29-1 to TRBJ2-3, with 7 bases aligning to TRBD2. This CDR3 has 15 amino acids. Germline values: CDR1 SQVTM, CDR2 ANQGSEA. V shed 7 bases and J 1 base; nucleotides not matched to a gene: 11. In DNA, the CDR3 is TGCAGCGCCACCGGGGGAGGGTTCCGCACAGATACGCAGTATTTT. Its translation is CSATGGGFRTDTQYF.

This clonotype was recorded many times. V and J are TRBV28 and TRBJ2-7; 10 bases fit TRBD1. The CDR3 runs 15 residues. The germline V gene encodes CDR1 MDHEN and CDR2 SYDVKM. V dropped 4 bases and J dropped 5; count of bases not matched to a gene: 8. CDR3 sequence (DNA): TGTGCCAGCAGTTCCGGCCAGACAGGGGGCAACGAGCAGTACTTC. It yields the protein CASSSGQTGGNEQYF.

This clonotype was found many times. CDR3 in amino acids: CASSPQGAEQYF. The CDR3 region has the DNA TGTGCCAGCAGCCCTCAGGGTGCCGAGCAGTACTTC. The V call is TRBV27, the J call TRBJ2-7, with a tentative D call TRBD1 (5 bases). Germline V CDR1 and CDR2: MNHEY, SMNVEV (reference sequence). The CDR3 is made up of 12 amino acids. V lost 6 bases and J 6 bases, leaving 12 bases between the germline ends.